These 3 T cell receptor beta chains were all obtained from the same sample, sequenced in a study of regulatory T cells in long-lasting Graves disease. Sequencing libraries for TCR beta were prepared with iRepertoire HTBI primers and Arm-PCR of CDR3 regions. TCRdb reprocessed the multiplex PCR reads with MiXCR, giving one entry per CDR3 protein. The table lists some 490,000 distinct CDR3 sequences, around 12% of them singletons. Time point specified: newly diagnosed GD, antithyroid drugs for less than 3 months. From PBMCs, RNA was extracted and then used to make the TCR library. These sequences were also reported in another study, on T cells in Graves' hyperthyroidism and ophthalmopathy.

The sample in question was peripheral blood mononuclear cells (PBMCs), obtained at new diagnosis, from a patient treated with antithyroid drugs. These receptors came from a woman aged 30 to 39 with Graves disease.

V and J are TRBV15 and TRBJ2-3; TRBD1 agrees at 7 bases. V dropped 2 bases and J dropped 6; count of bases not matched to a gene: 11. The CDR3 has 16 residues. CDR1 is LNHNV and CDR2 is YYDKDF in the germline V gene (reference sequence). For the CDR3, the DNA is TGTGCCACCAGCAGAAGGGCCGGGACCAGGGGGGATACGCAGTATTTT. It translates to CATSRRAGTRGDTQYF.

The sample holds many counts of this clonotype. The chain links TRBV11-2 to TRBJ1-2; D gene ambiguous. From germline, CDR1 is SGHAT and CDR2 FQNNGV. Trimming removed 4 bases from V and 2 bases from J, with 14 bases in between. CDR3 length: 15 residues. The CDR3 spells CASSSPGQPNYGYTF. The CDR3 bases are TGTGCCAGCAGCTCCCCCGGGCAGCCCAACTATGGCTACACCTTC. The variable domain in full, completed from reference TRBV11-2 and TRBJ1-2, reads EAGVAQSPRYKIIEKRQSVAFWCNPISGHATLYWYQQILGQGPKLLIQFQNNGVVDDSQLPKDRFSAERLKGVDSTLKIQPAKLEDSAVYLCASSSPGQPNYGYTFGSGTRLTVV.

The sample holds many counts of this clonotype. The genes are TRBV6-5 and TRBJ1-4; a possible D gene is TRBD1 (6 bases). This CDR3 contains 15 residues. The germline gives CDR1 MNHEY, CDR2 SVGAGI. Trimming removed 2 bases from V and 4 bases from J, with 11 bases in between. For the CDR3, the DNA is TGTGCCAGCAGTTACGGGGGGGCAGGTAATGAAAAACTGTTTTTT. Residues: CASSYGGAGNEKLFF.